This T cell receptor beta chain was retrieved from a study of cytomegalovirus exposure and HLA in healthy donors. Overall study results and limits: Reportedly, fewer N-insertions than the approximately 690-donor mean appeared in an Asian-associated ancestry cluster in a later analysis. The likely explanation for a cluster of highly shared sequence variants was sequencing artifact. Using a false discovery rate of 0.05, a later analysis showed that 15,000 to 20,000 TCR beta sequences were associated with HLA alleles. TCR beta sequences reportedly predicted most subjects' HLA-A and HLA-B alleles accurately.

To note about this clone: Its cognate antigen is unknown.

13 Jbeta primers and 60 Vbeta primers were used for the PCR. Some clones are missing from TCRdb's copy, which holds only in-frame ones; the method was immunoSEQ multiplex PCR. The sample records 140,000 to 150,000 clones, approximately 72% being singletons. In germline, CDR1 is SGHRS, CDR2 YFSETQ. This CDR3 is 14 amino acids long. The ends were cut back, 0 bases at V and 3 bases at J, with 10 bases in the middle. This TCR derives from an older woman in good health and CMV-seronegative. Sequencing input: PBMCs. V gene TRBV5-1 combines with J gene TRBJ2-7, with D perhaps TRBD1 (5 bases). CDR3 amino acids: CASSLEGQYYEQYF. DNA for the CDR3: TGCGCCAGCAGCTTGGAGGGGCAGTACTACGAGCAGTACTTC.